This T cell receptor beta chain was retrieved from a study of shared clonotypes between healthy human individuals. The CDR3 loop spans 16 amino acids. The germline V gene has CDR1 SNHLY and CDR2 FYNNEI. J lost 1 base, V lost 6 bases, and 7 bases had no gene match. Profiled with immunoSEQ multiplex PCR; TCRdb holds only in-frame clones, not every one. In the table there are around 1.5 million clones, about 98% of which are singletons. This clonotype originated in a man between 25 and 39 years old in good health. The V gene is TRBV2, the J gene TRBJ2-5; TRBD2 aligns across 11 bases. The specimen was naive CD4+ T cells sorted from blood. Described subset: CD45RA+ positively selected. CDR3 loop: CASSQASGRIQETQYF. CDR3 coding DNA: TGTGCCAGCAGCCAGGCTAGCGGGAGGATCCAAGAGACCCAGTACTTC.